This T cell receptor (beta chain) was captured in a study of T cells in Graves' hyperthyroidism and ophthalmopathy. This clonotype was detected many times. RNA transcripts provided the source from which TCR beta CDR3 regions were amplified. TCR CDR3 regions were first amplified by RT-PCR with HTBI primers. TCRdb reanalysed the multiplex PCR reads using MiXCR and keeps one entry per CDR3 protein. There are about 420,000 distinct CDR3 sequences in the sample; 15% to 18% occur only once, and roughly 7.4% lies in the top ten. This CDR3 contains 15 residues. From germline, CDR1 is ENHRY and CDR2 SYGVKD. The trim removed 3 bases at V and 2 bases at J, leaving 3 bases unmatched. When ophthalmopathy did not progress within 18 months, Graves' hyperthyroidism was considered stable.

This clonotype was sampled from a woman aged 18 to 35 with Graves' hyperthyroidism. The specimen sequenced was blood. V and J are TRBV10-3 and TRBJ2-7, with TRBD1 matching over 11 bases. The CDR3 loop reads CAISDRDRGTYEQYF. The CDR3 coding sequence is TGTGCCATCAGTGACCGGGACAGGGGGACCTACGAGCAGTACTTC.